This TCR beta chain was captured by sequencing in a study of patients and donors after allogeneic stem cell transplantation. MiXCR, run by TCRdb on the RT-PCR reads, gives a single entry per CDR3 protein. Among about 150,000 distinct CDR3 sequences listed, roughly 35% were seen once. The V gene lost 2 bases and the J gene lost 11 bases, with 4 bases spanning the gap. Germline lookup yields CDR1 MNHEY and CDR2 SMNVEV (reference sequence). The CDR3 consists of 11 residues. The material sequenced was blood, either unsorted or a sorted T cell fraction (not recorded which). The chain links TRBV27 to TRBJ1-6; D call uncertain. This TCR was recovered from a human donor who was either an allogeneic HSCT recipient or a stem cell or donor lymphocyte infusion donor (not recorded which). It is not recorded whose cells these are; they may come from a transplant donor. The CDR3 DNA reads TGTGCCAGCAGTTTAAACCCACCCCTCCACTTT. As protein: CASSLNPPLHF.